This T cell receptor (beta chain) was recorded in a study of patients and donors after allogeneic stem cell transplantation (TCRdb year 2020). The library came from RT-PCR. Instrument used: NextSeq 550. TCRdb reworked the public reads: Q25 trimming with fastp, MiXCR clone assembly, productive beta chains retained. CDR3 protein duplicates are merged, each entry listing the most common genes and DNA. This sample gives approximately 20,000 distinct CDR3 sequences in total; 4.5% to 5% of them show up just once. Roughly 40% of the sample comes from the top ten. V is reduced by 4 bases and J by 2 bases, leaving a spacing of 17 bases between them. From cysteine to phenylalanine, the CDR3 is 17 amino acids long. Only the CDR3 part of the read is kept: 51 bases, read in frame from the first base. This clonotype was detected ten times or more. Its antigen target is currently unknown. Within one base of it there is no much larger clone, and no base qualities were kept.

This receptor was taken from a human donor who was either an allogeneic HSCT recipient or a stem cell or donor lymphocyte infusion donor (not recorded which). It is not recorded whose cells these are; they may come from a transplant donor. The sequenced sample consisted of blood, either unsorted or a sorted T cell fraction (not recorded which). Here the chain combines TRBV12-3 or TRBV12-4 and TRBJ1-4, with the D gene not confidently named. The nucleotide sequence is TGTGCCAGCAGTTGGAACGAGGGCCCCTCGACTAATGAAAAACTGTTTTTT. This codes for CASSWNEGPSTNEKLFF.